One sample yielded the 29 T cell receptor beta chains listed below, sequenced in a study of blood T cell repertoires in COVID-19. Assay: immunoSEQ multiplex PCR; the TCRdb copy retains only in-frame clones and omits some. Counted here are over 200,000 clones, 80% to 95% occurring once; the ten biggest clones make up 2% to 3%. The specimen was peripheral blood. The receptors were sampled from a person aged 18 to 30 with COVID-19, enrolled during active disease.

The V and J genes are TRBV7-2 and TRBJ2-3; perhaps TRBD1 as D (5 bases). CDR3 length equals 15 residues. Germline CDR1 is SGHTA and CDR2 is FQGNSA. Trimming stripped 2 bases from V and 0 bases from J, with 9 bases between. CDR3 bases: TGTGCCAGCAGCTTACTAGGGGTGAGCACAGATACGCAGTATTTT. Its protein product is CASSLLGVSTDTQYF. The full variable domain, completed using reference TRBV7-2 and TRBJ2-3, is GAGVSQSPSNKVTEKGKDVELRCDPISGHTALYWYRQSLGQGLEFLIYFQGNSAPDKSGLPSDRFSAERTGGSVSTLTIQRTQQEDSAVYLCASSLLGVSTDTQYFGPGTRLTVL.

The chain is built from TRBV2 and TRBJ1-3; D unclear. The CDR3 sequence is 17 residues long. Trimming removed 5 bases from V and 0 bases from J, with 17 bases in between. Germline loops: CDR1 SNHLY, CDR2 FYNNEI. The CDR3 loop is CASSIQWVPSSGNTIYF. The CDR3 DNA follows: TGTGCCAGCAGTATACAGTGGGTCCCCAGCTCTGGAAACACCATATATTTT.

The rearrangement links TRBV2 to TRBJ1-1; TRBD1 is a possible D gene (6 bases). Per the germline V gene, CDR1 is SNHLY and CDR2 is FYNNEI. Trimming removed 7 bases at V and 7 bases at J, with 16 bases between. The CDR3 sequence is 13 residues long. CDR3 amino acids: CASTIGTPNEAFF. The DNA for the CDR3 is TGTGCCAGCACCATAGGGACACCCAATGAAGCTTTCTTT.

The CDR3 DNA reads TGTGCTAGTGGTTTGCCTCCAGGGGAAGGGAACTATGGCTACACCTTC. Residues: CASGLPPGEGNYGYTF. The chain joins TRBV12-5 to TRBJ1-2, with D tentatively TRBD1 (6 bases). The CDR3 loop spans 16 amino acids. V was trimmed by 2 bases and J by 2 bases, leaving 15 bases between them. Germline V gene data show CDR1 as LGHNT and CDR2 as FRNRAP.

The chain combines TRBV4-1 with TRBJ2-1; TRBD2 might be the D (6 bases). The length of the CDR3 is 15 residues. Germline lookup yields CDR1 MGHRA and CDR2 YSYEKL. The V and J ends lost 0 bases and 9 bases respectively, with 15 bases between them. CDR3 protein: CASSQDVGSFPEQFF. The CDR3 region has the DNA TGCGCCAGCAGCCAAGATGTCGGGAGTTTTCCTGAGCAGTTCTTC.

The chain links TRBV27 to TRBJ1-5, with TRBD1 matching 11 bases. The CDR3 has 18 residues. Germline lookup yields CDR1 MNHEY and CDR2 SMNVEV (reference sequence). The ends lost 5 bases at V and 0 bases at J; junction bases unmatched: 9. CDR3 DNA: TGTGCCAGCAGTCCCGGGACAGGGGGTTATCATAGCAATCAGCCCCAGCATTTT. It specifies CASSPGTGGYHSNQPQHF.

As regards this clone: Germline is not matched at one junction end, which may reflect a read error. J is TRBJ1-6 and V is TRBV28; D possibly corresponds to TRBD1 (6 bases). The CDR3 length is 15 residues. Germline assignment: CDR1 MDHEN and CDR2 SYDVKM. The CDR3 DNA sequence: TGTGCCAGCAGCTTATACAGGGAGCAAGATTCACCCCTCCACTTT. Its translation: CASSLYREQDSPLHF.

The CDR3 is CASSQAPATGEQYF. The CDR3 nucleotides read TGTGCCAGCAGCCAAGCTCCAGCGACGGGCGAGCAGTACTTC. The rearrangement joins TRBV3-1 (or the pseudogene TRBV3-2) to TRBJ2-7, with D unclear. CDR1 is LGHDT, CDR2 YNNKEL, per germline (reference sequence). The CDR3 sequence is 14 residues long. Trimming shortened V by 1 base and J by 6 bases, and 13 bases separated the two germline ends.

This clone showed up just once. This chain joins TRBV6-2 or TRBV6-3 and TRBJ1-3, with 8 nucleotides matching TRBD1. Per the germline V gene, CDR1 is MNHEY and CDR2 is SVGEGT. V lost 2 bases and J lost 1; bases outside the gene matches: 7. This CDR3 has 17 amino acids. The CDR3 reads CASSYRRQGKSGNTIYF. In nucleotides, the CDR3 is TGTGCCAGCAGTTACCGGCGACAGGGGAAGTCTGGAAACACCATATATTTT.

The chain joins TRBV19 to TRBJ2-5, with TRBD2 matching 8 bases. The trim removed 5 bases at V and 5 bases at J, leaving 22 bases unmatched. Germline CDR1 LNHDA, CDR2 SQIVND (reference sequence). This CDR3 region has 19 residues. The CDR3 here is CASSHDTPEGSGIRETQYF. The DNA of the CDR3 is TGTGCCAGTAGTCATGATACCCCCGAAGGTAGCGGGATTCGGGAGACCCAGTACTTC.

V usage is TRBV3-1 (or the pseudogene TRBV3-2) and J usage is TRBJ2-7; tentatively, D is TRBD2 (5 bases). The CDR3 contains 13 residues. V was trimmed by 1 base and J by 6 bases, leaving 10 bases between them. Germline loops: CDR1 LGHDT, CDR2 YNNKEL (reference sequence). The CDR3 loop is CASSQGRTGEQYF. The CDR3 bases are TGTGCCAGCAGCCAAGGACGGACTGGCGAGCAGTACTTC.

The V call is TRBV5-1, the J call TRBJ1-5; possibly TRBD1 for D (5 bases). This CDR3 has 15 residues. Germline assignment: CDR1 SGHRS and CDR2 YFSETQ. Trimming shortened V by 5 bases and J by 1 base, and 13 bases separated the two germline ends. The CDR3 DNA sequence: TGCGCCAGCAGACAAGGGGCTGGGAGCAATCAGCCCCAGCATTTT. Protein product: CASRQGAGSNQPQHF.

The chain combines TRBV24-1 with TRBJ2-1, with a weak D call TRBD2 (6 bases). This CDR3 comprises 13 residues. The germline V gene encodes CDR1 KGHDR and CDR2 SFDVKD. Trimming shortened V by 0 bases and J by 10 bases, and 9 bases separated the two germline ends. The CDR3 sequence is CATSDLGGMEQFF. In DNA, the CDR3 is TGTGCCACCAGTGATTTGGGGGGGATGGAGCAGTTCTTC.

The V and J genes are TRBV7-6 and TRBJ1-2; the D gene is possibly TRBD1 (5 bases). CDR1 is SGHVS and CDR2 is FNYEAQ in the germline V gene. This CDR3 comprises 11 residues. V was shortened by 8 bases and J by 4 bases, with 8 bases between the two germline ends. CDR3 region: CASGAGYGYTF. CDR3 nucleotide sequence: TGTGCCAGCGGGGCAGGCTATGGCTACACCTTC.

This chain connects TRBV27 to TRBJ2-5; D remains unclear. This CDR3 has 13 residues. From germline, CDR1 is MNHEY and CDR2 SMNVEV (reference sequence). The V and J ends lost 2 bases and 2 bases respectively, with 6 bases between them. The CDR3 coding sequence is TGTGCCAGCAGTTTAGGGCTGCAAGAGACCCAGTACTTC. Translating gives CASSLGLQETQYF.

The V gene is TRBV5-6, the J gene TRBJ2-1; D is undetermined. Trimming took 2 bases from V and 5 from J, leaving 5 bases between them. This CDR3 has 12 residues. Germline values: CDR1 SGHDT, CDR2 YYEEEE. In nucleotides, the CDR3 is TGTGCCAGCAGCTTAGAGAACAATGAGCAGTTCTTC. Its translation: CASSLENNEQFF. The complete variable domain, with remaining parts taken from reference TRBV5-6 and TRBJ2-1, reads DAGVTQSPTHLIKTRGQQVTLRCSPKSGHDTVSWYQQALGQGPQFIFQYYEEEERQRGNFPDRFSGHQFPNYSSELNVNALLLGDSALYLCASSLENNEQFFGPGTRLTVL.

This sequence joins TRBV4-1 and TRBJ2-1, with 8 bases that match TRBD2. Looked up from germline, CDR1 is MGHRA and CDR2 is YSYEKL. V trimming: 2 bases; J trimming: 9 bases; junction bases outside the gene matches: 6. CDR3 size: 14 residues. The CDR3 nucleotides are TGCGCCAGCAGCCAAACTACTAGCGGCGGTGAGCAGTTCTTC. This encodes CASSQTTSGGEQFF.

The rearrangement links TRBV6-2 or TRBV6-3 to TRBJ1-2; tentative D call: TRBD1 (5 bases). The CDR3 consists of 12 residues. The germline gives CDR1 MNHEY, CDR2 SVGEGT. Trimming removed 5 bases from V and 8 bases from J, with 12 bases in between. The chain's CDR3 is CASSNPREGYTF. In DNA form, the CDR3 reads TGTGCCAGCAGTAACCCCAGGGAAGGCTACACCTTC.

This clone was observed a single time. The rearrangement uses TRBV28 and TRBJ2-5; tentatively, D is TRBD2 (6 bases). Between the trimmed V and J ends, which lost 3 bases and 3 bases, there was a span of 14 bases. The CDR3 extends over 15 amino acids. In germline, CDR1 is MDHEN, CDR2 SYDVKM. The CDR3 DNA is TGTGCCAGCAGTTTCCCGCGGGATATTAAAGAGACCCAGTACTTC. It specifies CASSFPRDIKETQYF.

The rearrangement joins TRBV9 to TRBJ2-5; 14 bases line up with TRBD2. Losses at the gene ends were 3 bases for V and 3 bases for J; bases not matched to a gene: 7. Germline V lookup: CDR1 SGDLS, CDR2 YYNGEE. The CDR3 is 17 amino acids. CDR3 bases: TGTGCCAGCAGCGCCCCGCAGGGACTAGCGGGAGAAGAGACCCAGTACTTC. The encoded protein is CASSAPQGLAGEETQYF.

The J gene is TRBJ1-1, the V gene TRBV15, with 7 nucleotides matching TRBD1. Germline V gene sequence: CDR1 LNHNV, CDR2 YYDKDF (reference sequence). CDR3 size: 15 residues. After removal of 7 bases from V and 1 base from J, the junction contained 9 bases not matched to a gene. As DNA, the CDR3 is TGTGCCACCACCCCAAGTAGGGGGCAGAACACTGAAGCTTTCTTT. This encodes CATTPSRGQNTEAFF.

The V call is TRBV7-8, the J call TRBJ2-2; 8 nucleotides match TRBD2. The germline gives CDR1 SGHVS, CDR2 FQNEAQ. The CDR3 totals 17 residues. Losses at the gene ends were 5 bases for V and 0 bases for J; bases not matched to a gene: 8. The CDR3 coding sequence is TGTGCCAGCAGCCGGGCCCTTAGCGGGGCGAACACCGGGGAGCTGTTTTTT. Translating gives CASSRALSGANTGELFF.

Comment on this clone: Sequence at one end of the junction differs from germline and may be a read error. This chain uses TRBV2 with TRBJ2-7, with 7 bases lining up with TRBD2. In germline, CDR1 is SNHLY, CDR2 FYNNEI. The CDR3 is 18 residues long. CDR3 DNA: TGTGCCAGCAGTGTACTAGCGTACCAACACTCTAGCTCCTACGAGCAGTGCTTC. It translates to CASSVLAYQHSSSYEQCF.

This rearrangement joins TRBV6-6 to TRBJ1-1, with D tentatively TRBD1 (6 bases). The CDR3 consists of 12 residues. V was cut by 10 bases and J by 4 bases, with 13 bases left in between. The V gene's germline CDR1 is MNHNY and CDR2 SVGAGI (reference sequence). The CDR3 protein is CATTGLPTEAFF. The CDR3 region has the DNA TGTGCCACTACAGGGTTGCCCACTGAAGCTTTCTTT.

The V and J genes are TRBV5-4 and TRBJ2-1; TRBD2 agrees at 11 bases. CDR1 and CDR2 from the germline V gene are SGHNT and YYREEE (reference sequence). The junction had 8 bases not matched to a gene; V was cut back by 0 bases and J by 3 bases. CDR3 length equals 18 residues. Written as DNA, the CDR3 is TGTGCCAGCAGCTTGGGGAAGGGACTAGCGGATGACTACAATGAGCAGTTCTTC. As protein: CASSLGKGLADDYNEQFF.

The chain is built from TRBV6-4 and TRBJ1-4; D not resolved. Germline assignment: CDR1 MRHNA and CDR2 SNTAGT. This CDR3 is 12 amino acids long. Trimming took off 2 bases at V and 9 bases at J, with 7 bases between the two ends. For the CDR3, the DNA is TGTGCCAGCAGTGACCCGACAAAAAAACTGTTTTTT. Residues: CASSDPTKKLFF.

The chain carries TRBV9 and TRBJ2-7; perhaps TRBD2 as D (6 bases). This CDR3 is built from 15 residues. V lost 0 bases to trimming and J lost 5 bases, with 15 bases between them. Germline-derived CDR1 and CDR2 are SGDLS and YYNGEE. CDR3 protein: CASSVEGGILDEQYF. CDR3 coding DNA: TGTGCCAGCAGCGTAGAAGGAGGGATCTTGGACGAGCAGTACTTC.

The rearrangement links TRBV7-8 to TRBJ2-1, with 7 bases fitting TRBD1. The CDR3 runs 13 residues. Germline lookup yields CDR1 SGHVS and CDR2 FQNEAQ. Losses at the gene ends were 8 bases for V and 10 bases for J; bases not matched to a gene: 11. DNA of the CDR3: TGTGCCAGCGGGACGACAGGGATCAGGGAGCAGTTCTTC. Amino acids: CASGTTGIREQFF. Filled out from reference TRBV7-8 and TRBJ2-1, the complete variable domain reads GAGVSQSPRYKVAKRGQDVALRCDPISGHVSLFWYQQALGQGPEFLTYFQNEAQLDKSGLPSDRFFAERPEGSVSTLKIQRTQQEDSAVYLCASGTTGIREQFFGPGTRLTVL.

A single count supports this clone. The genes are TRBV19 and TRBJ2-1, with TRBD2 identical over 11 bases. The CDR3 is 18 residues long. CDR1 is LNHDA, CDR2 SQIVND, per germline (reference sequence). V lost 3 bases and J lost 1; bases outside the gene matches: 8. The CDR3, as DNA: TGTGCCAGTAGTATTGCTAGCGGGAGGTATGGGTCCTACAATGAGCAGTTCTTC. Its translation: CASSIASGRYGSYNEQFF.